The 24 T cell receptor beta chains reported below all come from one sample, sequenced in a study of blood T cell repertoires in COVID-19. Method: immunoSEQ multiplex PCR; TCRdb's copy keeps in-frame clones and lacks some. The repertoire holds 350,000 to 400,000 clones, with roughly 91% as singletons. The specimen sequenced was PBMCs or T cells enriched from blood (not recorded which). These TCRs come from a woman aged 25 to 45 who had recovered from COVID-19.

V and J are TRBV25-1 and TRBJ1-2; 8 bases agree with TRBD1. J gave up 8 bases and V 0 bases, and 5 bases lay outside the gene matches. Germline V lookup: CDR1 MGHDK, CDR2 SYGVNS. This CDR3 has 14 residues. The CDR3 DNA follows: TGTGCCAGCAGTGAATATCGGACAGGGAAAGGCTACACCTTC. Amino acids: CASSEYRTGKGYTF.

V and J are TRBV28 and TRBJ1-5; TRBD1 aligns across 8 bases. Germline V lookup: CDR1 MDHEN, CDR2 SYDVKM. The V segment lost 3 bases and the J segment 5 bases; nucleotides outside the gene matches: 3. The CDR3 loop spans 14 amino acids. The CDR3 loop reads CASSFFRGHQPQHF. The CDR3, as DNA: TGTGCCAGCAGTTTTTTCAGGGGGCATCAGCCCCAGCATTTT.

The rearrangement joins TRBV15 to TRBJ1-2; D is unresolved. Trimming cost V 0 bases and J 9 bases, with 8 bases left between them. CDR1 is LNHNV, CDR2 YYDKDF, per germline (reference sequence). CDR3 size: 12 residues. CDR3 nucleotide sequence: TGTGCCACCAGCAGAGACGGAGGCAGCTACACCTTC. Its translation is CATSRDGGSYTF.

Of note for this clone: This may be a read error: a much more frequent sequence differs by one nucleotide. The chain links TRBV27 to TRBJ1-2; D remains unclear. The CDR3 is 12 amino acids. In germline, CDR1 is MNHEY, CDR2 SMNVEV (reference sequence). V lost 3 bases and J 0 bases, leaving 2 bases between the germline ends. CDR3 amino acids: CASSFTNYGYTF. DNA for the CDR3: TGTGCCAGCAGTTTTACTAACTATGGCTACACCTTC.

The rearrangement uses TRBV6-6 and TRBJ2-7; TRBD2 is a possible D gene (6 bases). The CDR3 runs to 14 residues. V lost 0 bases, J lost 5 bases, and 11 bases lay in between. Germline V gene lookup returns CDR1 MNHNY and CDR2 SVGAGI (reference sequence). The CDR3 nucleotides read TGTGCCAGCAGTTACTCGGAGGGGTATCACGAGCAGTACTTC. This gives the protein CASSYSEGYHEQYF.

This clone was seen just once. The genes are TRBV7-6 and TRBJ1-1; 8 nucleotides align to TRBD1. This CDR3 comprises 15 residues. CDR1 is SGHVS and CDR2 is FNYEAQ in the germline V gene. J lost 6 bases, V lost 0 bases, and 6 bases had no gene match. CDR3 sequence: CASSLAQDRVSEAFF. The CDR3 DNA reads TGTGCCAGCAGCTTAGCTCAGGACAGGGTTTCTGAAGCTTTCTTT.

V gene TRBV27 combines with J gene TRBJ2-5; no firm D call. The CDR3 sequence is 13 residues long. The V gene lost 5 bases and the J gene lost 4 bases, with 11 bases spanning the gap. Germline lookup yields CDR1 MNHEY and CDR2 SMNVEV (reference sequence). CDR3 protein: CASSDRVAETQYF. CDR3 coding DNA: TGTGCCAGCAGTGATCGTGTGGCAGAGACCCAGTACTTC.

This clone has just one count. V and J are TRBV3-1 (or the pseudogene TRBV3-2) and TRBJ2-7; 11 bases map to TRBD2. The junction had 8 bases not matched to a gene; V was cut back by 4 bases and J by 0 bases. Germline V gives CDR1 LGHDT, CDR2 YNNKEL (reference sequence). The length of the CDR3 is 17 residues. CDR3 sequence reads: CASSPDPGLADSYEQYF. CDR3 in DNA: TGTGCCAGCAGCCCAGACCCGGGACTAGCGGACTCCTACGAGCAGTACTTC.

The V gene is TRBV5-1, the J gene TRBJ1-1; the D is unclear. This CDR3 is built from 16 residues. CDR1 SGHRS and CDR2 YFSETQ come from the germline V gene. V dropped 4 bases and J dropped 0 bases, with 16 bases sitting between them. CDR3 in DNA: TGCGCCAGCAGCCCTGGAGAGCGAGGGCTGAACACTGAAGCTTTCTTT. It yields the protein CASSPGERGLNTEAFF.

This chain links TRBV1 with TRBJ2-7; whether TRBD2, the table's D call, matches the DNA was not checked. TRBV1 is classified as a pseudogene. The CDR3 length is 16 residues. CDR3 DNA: TGCACCAGCAGCCAGGGGACTAGCGGGAGGACCTACGAGCAGTACTTC. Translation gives CTSSQGTSGRTYEQYF.

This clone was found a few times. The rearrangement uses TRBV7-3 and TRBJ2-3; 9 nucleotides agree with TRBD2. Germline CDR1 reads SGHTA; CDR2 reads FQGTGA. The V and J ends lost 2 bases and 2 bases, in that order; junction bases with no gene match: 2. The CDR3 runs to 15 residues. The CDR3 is CASSLQGLATDTQYF. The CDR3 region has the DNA TGTGCCAGCAGCTTACAGGGACTAGCCACAGATACGCAGTATTTT.

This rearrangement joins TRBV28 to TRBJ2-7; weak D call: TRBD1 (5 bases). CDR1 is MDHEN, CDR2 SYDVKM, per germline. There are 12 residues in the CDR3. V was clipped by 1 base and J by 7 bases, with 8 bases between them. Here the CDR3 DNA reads TGTGCCAGCAGTTTATTGGGGCAGGAGCAGTACTTC. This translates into CASSLLGQEQYF.

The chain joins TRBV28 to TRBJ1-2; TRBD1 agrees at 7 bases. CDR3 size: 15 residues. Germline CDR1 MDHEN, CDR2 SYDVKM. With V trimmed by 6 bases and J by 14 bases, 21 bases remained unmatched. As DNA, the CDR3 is TGTGCCAGCAGGTTGACCGGGACAGCACCTGTGTGGGGGACCTTC. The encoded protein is CASRLTGTAPVWGTF.

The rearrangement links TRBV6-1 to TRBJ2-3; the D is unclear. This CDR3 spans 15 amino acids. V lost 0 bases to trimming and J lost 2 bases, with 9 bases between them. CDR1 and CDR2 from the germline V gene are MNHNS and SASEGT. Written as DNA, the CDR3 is TGTGCCAGCAGTGAAGCCGGTTCCGTCACAGATACGCAGTATTTT. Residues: CASSEAGSVTDTQYF.

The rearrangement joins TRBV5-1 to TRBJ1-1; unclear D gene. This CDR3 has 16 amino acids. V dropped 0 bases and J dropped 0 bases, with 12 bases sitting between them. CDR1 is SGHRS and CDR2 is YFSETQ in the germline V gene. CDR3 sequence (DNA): TGCGCCAGCAGCTTGGCCCCGACGGAGATGAACACTGAAGCTTTCTTT. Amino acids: CASSLAPTEMNTEAFF.

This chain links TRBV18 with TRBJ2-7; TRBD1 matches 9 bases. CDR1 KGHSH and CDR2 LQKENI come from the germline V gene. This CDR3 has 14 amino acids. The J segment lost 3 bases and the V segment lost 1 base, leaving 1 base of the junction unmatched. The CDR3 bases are TGTGCCAGCTCACCACGGGACAGGGACTACGAGCAGTACTTC. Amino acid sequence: CASSPRDRDYEQYF.

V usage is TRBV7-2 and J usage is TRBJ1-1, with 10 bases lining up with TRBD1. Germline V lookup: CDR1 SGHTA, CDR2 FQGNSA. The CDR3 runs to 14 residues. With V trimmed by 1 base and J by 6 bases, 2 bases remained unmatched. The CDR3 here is CASSLGDRGPEAFF. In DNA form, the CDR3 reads TGTGCCAGCAGCTTAGGGGACAGGGGCCCTGAAGCTTTCTTT.

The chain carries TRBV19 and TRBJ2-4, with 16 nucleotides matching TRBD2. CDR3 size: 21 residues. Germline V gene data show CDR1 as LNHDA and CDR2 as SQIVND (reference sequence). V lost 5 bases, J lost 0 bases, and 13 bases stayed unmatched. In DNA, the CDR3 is TGTGCCAGTAGTCTCCACTCCGGGACTAGCGGGGGGGACTTAGCCAAAAACATTCAGTACTTC. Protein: CASSLHSGTSGGDLAKNIQYF. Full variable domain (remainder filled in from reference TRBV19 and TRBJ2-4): DGGITQSPKYLFRKEGQNVTLSCEQNLNHDAMYWYRQDPGQGLRLIYYSQIVNDFQKGDIAEGYSVSREKKESFPLTVTSAQKNPTAFYLCASSLHSGTSGGDLAKNIQYFGAGTRLSVL.

The CDR3 nucleotides read TGTGCCATCAGTAAAGTAACTAGCGGGAGAACCGGGGAGCTGTTTTTT. Its translation is CAISKVTSGRTGELFF. The V and J genes are TRBV10-3 and TRBJ2-2, with TRBD2 matching over 11 bases. The germline CDR1 and CDR2 sequences are ENHRY and SYGVKD. The CDR3 contains 16 residues. Trimming took 5 bases from V and 5 from J; bases not matched to a gene: 7.

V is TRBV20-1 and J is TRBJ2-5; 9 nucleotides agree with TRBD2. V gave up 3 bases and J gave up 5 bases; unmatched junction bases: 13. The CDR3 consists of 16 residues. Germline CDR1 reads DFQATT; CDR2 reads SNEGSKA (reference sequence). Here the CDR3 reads CSASSLAGTRGETQYF. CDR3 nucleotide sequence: TGCAGTGCTAGTAGTCTAGCGGGGACCCGGGGGGAGACCCAGTACTTC.

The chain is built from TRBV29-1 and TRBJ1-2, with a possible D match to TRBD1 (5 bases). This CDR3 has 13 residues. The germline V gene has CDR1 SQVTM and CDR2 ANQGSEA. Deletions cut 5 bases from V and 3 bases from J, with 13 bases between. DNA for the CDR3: TGCAGCGTTCAGGGCTGGTCAGACTATGGCTACACCTTC. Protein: CSVQGWSDYGYTF.

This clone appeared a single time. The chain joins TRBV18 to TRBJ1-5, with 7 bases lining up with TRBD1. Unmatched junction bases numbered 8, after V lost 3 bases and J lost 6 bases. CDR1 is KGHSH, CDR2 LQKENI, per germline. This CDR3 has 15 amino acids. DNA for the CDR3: TGTGCCAGCTCACCGTACGGGACAGAGGGTCAGCCCCAGCATTTT. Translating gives CASSPYGTEGQPQHF. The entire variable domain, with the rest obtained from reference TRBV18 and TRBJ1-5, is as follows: NAGVMQNPRHLVRRRGQEARLRCSPMKGHSHVYWYRQLPEEGLKFMVYLQKENIIDESGMPKERFSAEFPKEGPSILRIQQVVRGDSAAYFCASSPYGTEGQPQHFGDGTRLSIL.

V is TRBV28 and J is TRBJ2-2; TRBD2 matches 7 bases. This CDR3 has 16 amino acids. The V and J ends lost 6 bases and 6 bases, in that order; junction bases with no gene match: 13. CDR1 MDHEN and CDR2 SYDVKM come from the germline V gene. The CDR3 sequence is CASSPGVGLGSGELFF. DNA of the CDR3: TGTGCCAGCAGCCCTGGAGTAGGACTAGGGTCCGGGGAGCTGTTTTTT.

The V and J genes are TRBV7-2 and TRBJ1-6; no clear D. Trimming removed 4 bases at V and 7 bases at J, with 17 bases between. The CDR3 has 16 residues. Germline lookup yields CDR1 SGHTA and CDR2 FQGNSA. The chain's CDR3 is CASSYPPAAVNSPLHF. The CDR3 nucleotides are TGTGCCAGCAGCTATCCCCCCGCGGCAGTAAATTCACCCCTCCACTTT.